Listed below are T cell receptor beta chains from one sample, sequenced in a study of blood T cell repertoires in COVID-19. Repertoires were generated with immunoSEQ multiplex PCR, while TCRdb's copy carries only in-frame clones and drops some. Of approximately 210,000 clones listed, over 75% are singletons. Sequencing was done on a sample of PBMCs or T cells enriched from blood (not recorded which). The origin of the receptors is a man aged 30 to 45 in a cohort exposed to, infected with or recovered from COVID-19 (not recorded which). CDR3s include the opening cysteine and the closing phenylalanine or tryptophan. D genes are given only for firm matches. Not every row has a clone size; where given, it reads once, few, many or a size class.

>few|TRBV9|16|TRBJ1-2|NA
TGTGCCAGCAGCGTAGTAGTTACAGGAGAAAACTATGGCTACACCTTC
CASSVVVTGENYGYTF
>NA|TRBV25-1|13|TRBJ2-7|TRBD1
TGTGCCAGCGGGAGACAGGGGGCCTACGAGCAGTACTTC
CASGRQGAYEQYF
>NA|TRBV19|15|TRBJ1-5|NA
TGTGCCAGTAATACAGGGATCATCACTAATCAGCCCCAGCATTTT
CASNTGIITNQPQHF
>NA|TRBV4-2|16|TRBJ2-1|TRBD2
TGTGCCAGCAGCTATATTGGACTAGCGGAATACAATGAGCAGTTCTTC
CASSYIGLAEYNEQFF
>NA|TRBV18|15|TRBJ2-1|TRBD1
TGTGCCAGCTCTTATCCGGGGACAGGGGGTAATGAGCAGTTCTTC
CASSYPGTGGNEQFF
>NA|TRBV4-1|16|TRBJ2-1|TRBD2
TGCGCCAGCAGCCAATTCCGGACTAGCGGAAACAATGAGCAGTTCTTC
CASSQFRTSGNNEQFF
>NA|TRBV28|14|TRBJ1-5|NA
TGTGCCAGCAGGAGGGTTGATAGCAATCAGCCCCAGCATTTT
CASRRVDSNQPQHF
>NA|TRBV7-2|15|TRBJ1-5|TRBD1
TGTGCCAGCCGCTCCGGGACAGGGGGCAATCAGCCCCAGCATTTT
CASRSGTGGNQPQHF
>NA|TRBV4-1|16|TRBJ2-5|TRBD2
TGCGCCAGCAGCCAAGGACTAGCGGAGAAACAAGAGACCCAGTACTTC
CASSQGLAEKQETQYF
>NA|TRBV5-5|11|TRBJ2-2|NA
TGTGCCAGCAGCCAGGTGAAGGAGCTGTTTTTT
CASSQVKELFF
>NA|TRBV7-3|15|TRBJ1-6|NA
TGTGCCAGCAGCCTCGCGGGGGGGAAGAATTCACCCCTCCACTTT
CASSLAGGKNSPLHF
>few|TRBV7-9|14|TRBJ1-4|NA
TGTGCCAGCAGCTTAAGCGGCCTTAATGAAAAACTGTTTTTT
CASSLSGLNEKLFF
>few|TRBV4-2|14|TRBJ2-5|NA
TGTGCCAGCAGCCCCGAGGGCGGTCGTGGGACCCAGTACTTC
CASSPEGGRGTQYF
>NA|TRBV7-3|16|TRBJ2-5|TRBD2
TGTGCCAGCAGCTTTAGCGGGACTAGCGGCAAAGAGACCCAGTACTTC
CASSFSGTSGKETQYF
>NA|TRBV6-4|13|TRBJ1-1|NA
TGTGCCAGCAGTGACCGCATCGGGTCTGAAGCTTTCTTT
CASSDRIGSEAFF
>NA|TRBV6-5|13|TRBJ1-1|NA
TGTGCCAGCACCCAGGGGTGGAGGACTGAAGCTTTCTTT
CASTQGWRTEAFF
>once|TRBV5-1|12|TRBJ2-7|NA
TGCGCCAGCTCAAGAATTGGGAGCGAGCAGTACTTC
CASSRIGSEQYF
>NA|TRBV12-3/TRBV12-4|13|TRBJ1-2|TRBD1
TGTGCCAGCAGTTTTGGAGACAGGGGTGGCTACACCTTC
CASSFGDRGGYTF
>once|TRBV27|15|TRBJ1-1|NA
TGTGCCAGCAACGCGGGCCGGGGGACGGAGACTGAAGCTTTCTTT
CASNAGRGTETEAFF
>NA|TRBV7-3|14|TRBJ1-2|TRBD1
TGTGCCAGCAGCTTATTACAGGGGGCAGATGGCTACACCTTC
CASSLLQGADGYTF
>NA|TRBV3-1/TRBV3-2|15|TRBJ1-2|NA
TGTGCCAGCAGCCCAATACCAGGGACTGCCGGCGGCTACACCTTC
CASSPIPGTAGGYTF
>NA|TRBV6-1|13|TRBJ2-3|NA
TGTGCCAGCAGTGAGATTAGAGCAGATACGCAGTATTTT
CASSEIRADTQYF
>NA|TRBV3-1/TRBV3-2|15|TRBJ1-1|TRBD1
TGTGCCAGCAGCATCCGACAGGGGCGAAACACTGAAGCTTTCTTT
CASSIRQGRNTEAFF
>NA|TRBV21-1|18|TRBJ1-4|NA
TGTGCCAGCAGCAAAGTAAGGGGCAGGGTTGGAACTAATGAAAAACTGTTTTTT
CASSKVRGRVGTNEKLFF
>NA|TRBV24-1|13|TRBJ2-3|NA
TGTGCCACCAGTGATTGGTTCAGGGGGGTGCAGTATTTT
CATSDWFRGVQYF
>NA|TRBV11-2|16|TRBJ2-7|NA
TGTGCCAGCAGCTTAAGGGGCCTATCCCTCTCCTACGAGCAGTACTTC
CASSLRGLSLSYEQYF
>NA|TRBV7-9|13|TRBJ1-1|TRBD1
TGTGCCAGCAGCCCCCGGCAGGGGGTTGAAGCTTTCTTT
CASSPRQGVEAFF
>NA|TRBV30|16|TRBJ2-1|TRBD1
TGTGCCTTCTGGACAGGCCCGACCCCTTCGAACAATGAGCAGTTCTTC
CAFWTGPTPSNNEQFF
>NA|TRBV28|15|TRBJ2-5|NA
TGTGCCAGCAGCCTCACCGTCGGAGATGTGGAGACCCAGTACTTC
CASSLTVGDVETQYF
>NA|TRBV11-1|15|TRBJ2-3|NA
TGTGCCAGCAGCCACACACGGACAGTCACAGATACGCAGTATTTT
CASSHTRTVTDTQYF
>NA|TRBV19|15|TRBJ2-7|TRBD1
TGTGCCAGTAGTATACAATGGACAGGGGGCTACGAGCAGTACTTC
CASSIQWTGGYEQYF
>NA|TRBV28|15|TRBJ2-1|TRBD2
TGTGCCAGCAGTATTAGCGGGAGCTCCTACAATGAGCAGTTCTTC
CASSISGSSYNEQFF
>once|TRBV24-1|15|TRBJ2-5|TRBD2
TGTGCCACCAGTGTTGGGACTAGCGGGAGGGAGACCCAGTACTTC
CATSVGTSGRETQYF
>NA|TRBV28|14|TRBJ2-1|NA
TGTGCCAGCAACCTGAAGGCGGTACAAAATGAGCAGTTCTTC
CASNLKAVQNEQFF
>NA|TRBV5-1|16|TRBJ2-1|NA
TGCGCCAGCAGCCCCCGAGGGATACAGGGCACGGATGAGCAGTTCTTC
CASSPRGIQGTDEQFF
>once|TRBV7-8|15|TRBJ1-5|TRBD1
TGTGCCAGCAGCCCTGGGACAGTGATTAATCAGCCCCAGCATTTT
CASSPGTVINQPQHF
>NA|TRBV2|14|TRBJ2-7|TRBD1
TGTGCCAGCACCGGGACAGGGTCCTCCTACGAGCAGTACTTC
CASTGTGSSYEQYF
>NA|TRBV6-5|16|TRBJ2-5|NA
TGTGCCAGCAGTTACTCCGGGATAGGATCTCGAGAGACCCAGTACTTC
CASSYSGIGSRETQYF
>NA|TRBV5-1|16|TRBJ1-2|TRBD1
TGCGCCAGCAGAAACTCCCCAGGGGGAGCTAACTATGGCTACACCTTC
CASRNSPGGANYGYTF
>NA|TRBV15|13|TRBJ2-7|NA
TGTGCCACCAGCACTCCTGCTGGCGACAGGCAGTACTTC
CATSTPAGDRQYF
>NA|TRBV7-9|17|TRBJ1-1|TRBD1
TGTGCCAGCAGCTTGGTTGAGGACAGGAACTCGAACACTGAAGCTTTCTTT
CASSLVEDRNSNTEAFF
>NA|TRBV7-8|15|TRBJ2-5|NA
TGTGCCAGCAGCTTATATAGCCAGATGAGAGAGACCCAGTACTTC
CASSLYSQMRETQYF
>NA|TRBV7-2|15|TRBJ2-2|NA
TGTGCCAGCAGCTTAGTATCTGAGTCGTCCGGGGAGCTGTTTTTT
CASSLVSESSGELFF